This TCR beta chain was observed in a study of blood T cell repertoires in COVID-19. In germline, CDR1 is MNHEY, CDR2 SMNVEV (reference sequence). J gave up 0 bases and V 6 bases, and 9 bases lay outside the gene matches. The CDR3 is 16 residues long. Here immunoSEQ multiplex PCR was the method, and the copy in TCRdb shows in-frame clones only, minus some. The profile shows just over 650,000 clones, about 87% of them singletons. The clonotype originates from a woman aged 18-30 years with acute or convalescent COVID-19. The rearrangement links TRBV27 to TRBJ1-1, with TRBD1 matching 8 bases. The material sequenced was peripheral blood. In nucleotides, the CDR3 is TGTGCCAGCAGCCCCGGGACAGGCTTAATGAACACTGAAGCTTTCTTT. It codes for CASSPGTGLMNTEAFF.